This T cell receptor beta chain stems from a study of cytomegalovirus exposure and HLA in healthy donors. For the study at large: Out of about 170 million T cells, an earlier analysis found some 110 million unique TCR beta sequences in total. Unique TCRs numbering some 80 million, obtained from HLA-typed donors, made up an early data release. Findings of the study overall: There were some public TCRs occurring in many donors, but most TCR sequences were rare.

A word on this clone: Its antigen remains unidentified.

The PCR was carried out with 60 Vbeta primers and 13 Jbeta primers. The table came from immunoSEQ multiplex PCR; TCRdb's copy has only in-frame clones and leaves some out. The sample gives under 150,000 clones, roughly 80% of which show up once; around 3.2% is in the top ten. Deletions cut 2 bases from V and 1 base from J, with 11 bases between. Germline CDR1 and CDR2: LNHDA and SQIVND (reference sequence). The CDR3 is made up of 16 amino acids. The receptor was derived from a male donor in good health and CMV-seronegative. This chain joins TRBV19 and TRBJ2-2, with a weak D call TRBD2 (6 bases). The specimen sequenced was PBMCs. The chain's CDR3 is CASSIIGGRNTGELFF. DNA for the CDR3: TGTGCCAGTAGTATAATCGGGGGAAGGAACACCGGGGAGCTGTTTTTT.